A single sample gave rise to the 8 T cell receptor beta chains below, sequenced in a study of Ad26.COV2.S vaccination and SARS-CoV-2 variants. Treatment specified: around 19 received Ad26.COV2.S at low or high dose, single or two shots; about 5 received placebo; per-sample allocation not given. Samples analyzed were those drawn on day 63 after the first vaccine or placebo injection. Sequencing used immunoSEQ multiplex PCR; TCRdb keeps in-frame clones, though not all of them. Of 350,000 to 450,000 clones detected, 80% to 90% appear once; the ten largest clones hold about 3.5%. The specimen was peripheral blood, collected in a trial of Ad26.COV2.S vaccine versus placebo. These TCRs come from a person aged 18-65 years who received the Ad26.COV2.S COVID-19 vaccine or a placebo.

The chain combines TRBV27 with TRBJ2-1, with a tentative D call TRBD2 (5 bases). Germline V lookup: CDR1 MNHEY, CDR2 SMNVEV (reference sequence). The CDR3 loop spans 14 amino acids. V lost 6 bases to trimming and J lost 0 bases, with 9 bases between them. This CDR3 is CASSQGSSYNEQFF. The CDR3 DNA follows: TGTGCCAGCAGCCAAGGGAGCTCCTACAATGAGCAGTTCTTC.

The chain couples TRBV10-3 to TRBJ1-1; 9 nucleotides match TRBD1. Per the germline V gene, CDR1 is ENHRY and CDR2 is SYGVKD. J lost 4 bases, V lost 6 bases, and 6 bases had no gene match. This CDR3 region has 14 residues. CDR3 residues: CAIRGQGGGTEAFF. Here the CDR3 DNA reads TGTGCCATCAGGGGACAGGGCGGGGGCACTGAAGCTTTCTTT.

V usage is TRBV18 and J usage is TRBJ2-5; 7 bases match TRBD1. The CDR3 has 15 amino acids. V trimming: 2 bases; J trimming: 7 bases; junction bases outside the gene matches: 10. Germline CDR1 and CDR2: KGHSH and LQKENI. This chain's CDR3 is CASSPDRQGAGTQYF. The CDR3 DNA sequence: TGTGCCAGCTCACCAGACCGACAGGGTGCAGGGACCCAGTACTTC. The full variable domain, its missing parts supplied by reference TRBV18 and TRBJ2-5, is NAGVMQNPRHLVRRRGQEARLRCSPMKGHSHVYWYRQLPEEGLKFMVYLQKENIIDESGMPKERFSAEFPKEGPSILRIQQVVRGDSAAYFCASSPDRQGAGTQYFGPGTRLLVL.

The chain combines TRBV6-4 with TRBJ2-1; 7 bases match TRBD2. J was trimmed by 8 bases and V by 2 bases; bases with no gene match: 3. The germline gives CDR1 MRHNA, CDR2 SNTAGT. This CDR3 is built from 13 residues. This CDR3 is CASSDRGGDEQFF. CDR3 nucleotides: TGTGCCAGCAGTGACCGGGGAGGGGATGAGCAGTTCTTC.

On this clone: Other DNA sequences in this sample translate to the same CDR3. This chain links TRBV12-3 or TRBV12-4 with TRBJ2-7; the D gene is possibly TRBD2 (5 bases). This CDR3 contains 13 residues. With 3 bases removed from V and 0 bases from J, the gap between germline ends came to 6 bases. CDR3 protein: CASSFGSSYEQYF. The CDR3 DNA is TGTGCCAGCAGTTTTGGGAGCTCCTACGAGCAGTACTTC.

The rearrangement uses TRBV10-3 and TRBJ2-2; D unclear. This CDR3 has 12 amino acids. V lost 0 bases, J lost 7 bases, and 3 bases lay in between. Germline-derived CDR1 and CDR2 are ENHRY and SYGVKD. CDR3 bases: TGTGCCATCAGTGAGTCCCGCGGGGAGCTGTTTTTT. As protein: CAISESRGELFF.

The gene calls are TRBV7-9 and TRBJ2-7, with D unresolved. The CDR3 totals 15 residues. The germline V gene encodes CDR1 SEHNR and CDR2 FQNEAQ (reference sequence). Trimming left V 5 bases short and J 1 base short, with 15 bases between. CDR3 region: CASSPVGQGSYEQYF. Here the CDR3 DNA reads TGTGCCAGCAGCCCCGTGGGCCAAGGGTCCTACGAGCAGTACTTC.

The chain joins TRBV30 to TRBJ1-1; D not resolved. This CDR3 is built from 11 residues. V was cut by 2 bases and J by 3 bases, with 4 bases left in between. Germline V gene lookup returns CDR1 GTSNPN and CDR2 SVGIG (reference sequence). This CDR3 reads CAWSSYTEAFF. CDR3 nucleotides: TGTGCCTGGAGTTCGTACACTGAAGCTTTCTTT.